Relative to its sample, the clone carrying this T cell receptor gamma chain is medium-sized. Its antigen is unidentified. The CDR3 length is 16 residues. V was clipped by 2 bases and J by 4 bases; unmatched bases: 2. The germline V gene has CDR1 GITISATS and CDR2 ISYDGTV (reference sequence). This entry is derived from a study of gamma delta lymphoproliferative disorders and STAT genes. Whole-study context: Delta libraries were made per EuroClonality-NGS working group procedure.

TCRdb reanalysed the multiplex PCR reads via CATT. The table shows roughly 710 gamma-chain clones, with about 9.2% occurring only once. General observations from the study: In whole-repertoire clustering, gamma separated patients from controls, unlike delta. Low-frequency NGS calls may be less specific, so public or private leukemic clones need confirmation.

PBMCs from patients and controls supplied the genomic DNA for sequencing. The chain couples TRGV9 to TRGJP. The J gene is absent in TCRdb and was assigned here via DNA matching to germline. Sequenced input: blood. This receptor was identified in a human donor in good health. This CDR3 is CALWEDQELGKKIKVF. In DNA form, the CDR3 reads TGTGCCTTGTGGGAGGATCAAGAGTTGGGCAAAAAAATCAAGGTATTT.